This is a list of T cell receptor beta chains from one sample in a study of technical replicates of blood from a handful of donors. The table came from immunoSEQ multiplex PCR; TCRdb's copy has only in-frame clones and leaves some out. Among around 61,000 clones, more than 95% were seen once, and the ten largest hold over 0.15%. The specimen was T cells isolated from PBMCs. These receptor sequences come from a human donor in good health. Both conserved end residues are part of each CDR3. The D gene is left open where the match is weak. Size values are once, few and many counts, or a class for expanded clones, and some rows have none.

v_gene: TRBV5-1
d_gene: TRBD2
abundance: once
j_gene: TRBJ2-3
CDR3nt: TGCGCCAGCAGCTACGTAGCTAGCGGGAGGGTAACAGATACGCAGTATTTT
CDR3aa: CASSYVASGRVTDTQYF

v_gene: TRBV11-2
d_gene: TRBD1
abundance: -
j_gene: TRBJ2-2
CDR3nt: TGTGCCAGCAGCCACAGGACAGGGGGTTACACCGGGGAGCTGTTTTTT
CDR3aa: CASSHRTGGYTGELFF

v_gene: TRBV2
d_gene: TRBD1
abundance: -
j_gene: TRBJ1-4
CDR3nt: TGTGCCAGCAGTGAACGACCGACTAGGGACAGGCAAATTGAAGTCAATGAAAAACTGTTTTTT
CDR3aa: CASSERPTRDRQIEVNEKLFF

v_gene: TRBV13
d_gene: TRBD1
abundance: -
j_gene: TRBJ1-5
CDR3nt: TGTGCCAGCAGCGCTTTCAGGACAGGGGATTTGGGTAGCAATCAGCCCCAGCATTTT
CDR3aa: CASSAFRTGDLGSNQPQHF

v_gene: TRBV6-5
d_gene: TRBD2
abundance: -
j_gene: TRBJ2-7
CDR3nt: TGTGCCAGCAGTTGGAGCGGGGGTAACTTTCGAGAGCAGTACTTC
CDR3aa: CASSWSGGNFREQYF

v_gene: TRBV5-1
d_gene: TRBD2
abundance: -
j_gene: TRBJ2-1
CDR3nt: TGCGCCAGCAGGGGACTAGCGGGGGACAATGAGCAGTTCTTC
CDR3aa: CASRGLAGDNEQFF

v_gene: TRBV30
d_gene: TRBD1
abundance: -
j_gene: TRBJ2-1
CDR3nt: TGTGCCTGGACCCAGGGGGTATATTCCTACAATGAGCAGTTCTTC
CDR3aa: CAWTQGVYSYNEQFF

v_gene: TRBV7-6
d_gene: -
abundance: -
j_gene: TRBJ2-5
CDR3nt: TGTGCCAGCAGCCGGGGACTGTTCCAAGAGACCCAGTACTTC
CDR3aa: CASSRGLFQETQYF

v_gene: TRBV5-4
d_gene: TRBD1
abundance: -
j_gene: TRBJ2-1
CDR3nt: TGTGCCAGCAGCGCACCCCGGGACAGGTACAATGAGCAGTTCTTC
CDR3aa: CASSAPRDRYNEQFF

v_gene: TRBV15
d_gene: -
abundance: -
j_gene: TRBJ2-7
CDR3nt: TGTGCCACCAGCAGAGCTGGGGCTATCCACGAGCAGTACTTC
CDR3aa: CATSRAGAIHEQYF

v_gene: TRBV5-1
d_gene: TRBD1
abundance: -
j_gene: TRBJ1-1
CDR3nt: TGCGCCAGCAGCCTCAGGGGGACAGGGAACACTGAAGCTTTCTTT
CDR3aa: CASSLRGTGNTEAFF

v_gene: TRBV28
d_gene: -
abundance: once
j_gene: TRBJ1-2
CDR3nt: TGTGCCAGCCGCGCGTTGCGTTATGGCCTAGGCTATGGCTACACCTTC
CDR3aa: CASRALRYGLGYGYTF

v_gene: TRBV6-5
d_gene: TRBD2
abundance: once
j_gene: TRBJ2-7
CDR3nt: TGTGCCAGCAGTACTAGCGGGGTCTACGAGCAGTACTTC
CDR3aa: CASSTSGVYEQYF

v_gene: TRBV6-5
d_gene: -
abundance: few
j_gene: TRBJ2-7
CDR3nt: TGTGCCAGCAGTACGCACACCTACGAGCAGTACTTC
CDR3aa: CASSTHTYEQYF

v_gene: TRBV7-3
d_gene: TRBD1
abundance: -
j_gene: TRBJ1-6
CDR3nt: TGTGCCAGCAGCCGGACAGGGATTGGCTCACCCCTCCACTTT
CDR3aa: CASSRTGIGSPLHF

v_gene: TRBV2
d_gene: -
abundance: -
j_gene: TRBJ1-2
CDR3nt: TGTGCCAGCAGTGAAGCCAGCAGGGGTGGCTACACCTTC
CDR3aa: CASSEASRGGYTF

v_gene: TRBV29-1
d_gene: TRBD2
abundance: -
j_gene: TRBJ2-5
CDR3nt: TGCAGCGTCGCTATTAGCGGGGGGGATGAGACCCAGTACTTC
CDR3aa: CSVAISGGDETQYF

v_gene: TRBV6-1
d_gene: -
abundance: -
j_gene: TRBJ2-1
CDR3nt: TGTGCCAGCAGTGAGGCCCTTATCTACAATGAGCAGTTCTTC
CDR3aa: CASSEALIYNEQFF

v_gene: TRBV9
d_gene: -
abundance: -
j_gene: TRBJ2-1
CDR3nt: TGTGCCAGCAGCGTAGGTCAGGGGAGAGGCAATGAGCAGTTCTTC
CDR3aa: CASSVGQGRGNEQFF

v_gene: TRBV5-1
d_gene: -
abundance: -
j_gene: TRBJ2-1
CDR3nt: TGCGCCAGCAGCTTTTGGGGGCAGGGTGAGCAGTTCTTC
CDR3aa: CASSFWGQGEQFF

v_gene: TRBV28
d_gene: -
abundance: -
j_gene: TRBJ1-1
CDR3nt: TGTGCCAGCAGTTTCGGAGCGGAAGCTTTCTTT
CDR3aa: CASSFGAEAFF

v_gene: TRBV2
d_gene: -
abundance: -
j_gene: TRBJ1-4
CDR3nt: TGTGCCAGCAGTGAAGTACAGGGTTGGCGCGAAAAACTGTTTTTT
CDR3aa: CASSEVQGWREKLFF

v_gene: TRBV29-1
d_gene: -
abundance: -
j_gene: TRBJ1-3
CDR3nt: TGCAGCGTTGAAGAGGCCAGCTCTGGAAACACCATATATTTT
CDR3aa: CSVEEASSGNTIYF

v_gene: TRBV5-4
d_gene: TRBD2
abundance: -
j_gene: TRBJ2-1
CDR3nt: TGTGCCAGCAGCGGACCGGGACTAGCGTCGGACAATGAGCAGTTCTTC
CDR3aa: CASSGPGLASDNEQFF

v_gene: TRBV4-1
d_gene: -
abundance: -
j_gene: TRBJ1-1
CDR3nt: TGCGCCAGCAGCCAAGTTTTGGGGCGGTTCGCTGAAGCTTTCTTT
CDR3aa: CASSQVLGRFAEAFF

v_gene: TRBV4-1
d_gene: -
abundance: -
j_gene: TRBJ2-7
CDR3nt: TGCGCCAGCAGCCAAGAACAGGGAAGGGAGCAGTACTTC
CDR3aa: CASSQEQGREQYF

v_gene: TRBV7-9
d_gene: -
abundance: -
j_gene: TRBJ1-1
CDR3nt: TGTGCCAGCAGCTTAGAACAGGGTTCTGAAGCTTTCTTT
CDR3aa: CASSLEQGSEAFF

v_gene: TRBV27
d_gene: TRBD2
abundance: -
j_gene: TRBJ2-1
CDR3nt: TGTGCCAGCAGTTCGGGGACTAGCGGAGAATACAATGAGCAGTTCTTC
CDR3aa: CASSSGTSGEYNEQFF

v_gene: TRBV21-1
d_gene: -
abundance: -
j_gene: TRBJ2-2
CDR3nt: TGTGCCAGCAGCAAAGCGTACTCCGGGACAGCTACTTCGAACACCGGGGAGCTGTTTTTT
CDR3aa: CASSKAYSGTATSNTGELFF

v_gene: TRBV30
d_gene: -
abundance: -
j_gene: TRBJ1-4
CDR3nt: TGTGCCTGGAGTGTACTAGGCATAGGAAATGAAAAACTGTTTTTT
CDR3aa: CAWSVLGIGNEKLFF

v_gene: TRBV7-9
d_gene: TRBD1
abundance: -
j_gene: TRBJ2-5
CDR3nt: TGTGCCAGCGAGGACAGGGGTGGGGGGGGAGAGACCCAGTACTTC
CDR3aa: CASEDRGGGGETQYF

v_gene: TRBV7-3
d_gene: -
abundance: -
j_gene: TRBJ1-1
CDR3nt: TGTGCCAGCAGCCAAACGGGAGGACTGAACACTGAAGCTTTCTTT
CDR3aa: CASSQTGGLNTEAFF

v_gene: TRBV30
d_gene: -
abundance: -
j_gene: TRBJ2-5
CDR3nt: TGTGCCTGGAGACTAGTCGCCGGGGGGACCCAGTACTTC
CDR3aa: CAWRLVAGGTQYF

v_gene: TRBV27
d_gene: -
abundance: -
j_gene: TRBJ2-2
CDR3nt: TGTGCCAGCAGTCCCTCCCGGGGCACCGGGGAGCTGTTTTTT
CDR3aa: CASSPSRGTGELFF

v_gene: TRBV5-1
d_gene: TRBD1
abundance: -
j_gene: TRBJ1-1
CDR3nt: TGCGCCAGCAGCTCGGGACAGCTGAACACTGAAGCTTTCTTT
CDR3aa: CASSSGQLNTEAFF

v_gene: TRBV4-1
d_gene: TRBD1
abundance: -
j_gene: TRBJ2-1
CDR3nt: TGCGCCAGCAGCCTAGGGGGACAGGGGGCGAACAATGAGCAGTTCTTC
CDR3aa: CASSLGGQGANNEQFF

v_gene: TRBV4-1
d_gene: -
abundance: -
j_gene: TRBJ2-3
CDR3nt: TGCGCCAGCAGCCTACTAGCGACAGGAGATACGCAGTATTTT
CDR3aa: CASSLLATGDTQYF

v_gene: TRBV5-1
d_gene: -
abundance: -
j_gene: TRBJ1-3
CDR3nt: TGCGCCAGCAGCTTGTCTTTCATGGCCGGGGAAGCTGGAAACACCATATATTTT
CDR3aa: CASSLSFMAGEAGNTIYF

v_gene: TRBV4-1
d_gene: -
abundance: -
j_gene: TRBJ1-3
CDR3nt: TGCGCCAGCAGCCAAGACAGCGCCCGAATCTCTGGAAACACCATATATTTT
CDR3aa: CASSQDSARISGNTIYF

v_gene: TRBV28
d_gene: TRBD2
abundance: -
j_gene: TRBJ2-7
CDR3nt: TGTGCCAGCAGTTCATCTAGCGGGAGTTGGTACGAGCAGTACTTC
CDR3aa: CASSSSSGSWYEQYF

v_gene: TRBV11-2
d_gene: TRBD2
abundance: -
j_gene: TRBJ2-7
CDR3nt: TGTGCCAGCAGCTTAGCCCCGACTAGCGGGAGTTACTCCTACGAGCAGTACTTC
CDR3aa: CASSLAPTSGSYSYEQYF

v_gene: TRBV30
d_gene: TRBD1
abundance: -
j_gene: TRBJ1-4
CDR3nt: TGTGCCTGGATCCGACCCGGGACAGGGCGTGAAAAACTGTTTTTT
CDR3aa: CAWIRPGTGREKLFF

v_gene: TRBV5-4
d_gene: -
abundance: -
j_gene: TRBJ1-6
CDR3nt: TGTGCCAGCAGCTTGTTGTCAGGGGTCCTATATAATTCACCCCTCCACTTT
CDR3aa: CASSLLSGVLYNSPLHF

v_gene: TRBV27
d_gene: -
abundance: -
j_gene: TRBJ1-1
CDR3nt: TGTGCCAGCAGACTACAGGGTGGAACTGAAGCTTTCTTT
CDR3aa: CASRLQGGTEAFF

v_gene: TRBV11-3
d_gene: TRBD1
abundance: -
j_gene: TRBJ1-5
CDR3nt: TGTGCCCCTTGGGACAGGGGAATTGATCAGCCCCAGCATTTT
CDR3aa: CAPWDRGIDQPQHF

v_gene: TRBV5-1
d_gene: -
abundance: -
j_gene: TRBJ2-1
CDR3nt: TGCGCCAGCAGCCCCCTAGGGGGAGAGCAGTTCTTC
CDR3aa: CASSPLGGEQFF

v_gene: TRBV6-5
d_gene: TRBD1
abundance: -
j_gene: TRBJ1-1
CDR3nt: TGTGCCAGCAGCAGACAGGGGGGTCAAGCTTTCTTT
CDR3aa: CASSRQGGQAFF

v_gene: TRBV9
d_gene: -
abundance: -
j_gene: TRBJ2-7
CDR3nt: TGTGCCAGCAGCGAGCGGACGGGTACCTACGAGCAGTACTTC
CDR3aa: CASSERTGTYEQYF

v_gene: TRBV4-1
d_gene: -
abundance: -
j_gene: TRBJ2-5
CDR3nt: TGCGCCAGCAGCCAAGATTCGGGCGGGGACGAGACCCAGTACTTC
CDR3aa: CASSQDSGGDETQYF

v_gene: TRBV7-9
d_gene: TRBD1
abundance: -
j_gene: TRBJ2-7
CDR3nt: TGTGCCAGCAGCTTAGCGGGGGCCGGGACAGGGGTATACGAGCAGTACTTC
CDR3aa: CASSLAGAGTGVYEQYF

v_gene: TRBV27
d_gene: -
abundance: -
j_gene: TRBJ1-1
CDR3nt: TGTGCCAGCAGTTGGTCAGGTCAGATGAACACTGAAGCTTTCTTT
CDR3aa: CASSWSGQMNTEAFF

v_gene: TRBV2
d_gene: TRBD1
abundance: -
j_gene: TRBJ2-5
CDR3nt: TGTGCCAGCAGTGCCGGGACAGTGCAAGAGACCCAGTACTTC
CDR3aa: CASSAGTVQETQYF

v_gene: TRBV19
d_gene: TRBD1
abundance: -
j_gene: TRBJ2-7
CDR3nt: TGTGCCAGTAGTTTACAGGGGCCCCCCTACGAGCAGTACTTC
CDR3aa: CASSLQGPPYEQYF